This T cell receptor (beta chain) was sequenced for a study of cytomegalovirus exposure and HLA in healthy donors. V gave up 3 bases and J gave up 4 bases; unmatched junction bases: 4. Germline assignment: CDR1 SGHDT and CDR2 YYEEEE. The CDR3 is 16 amino acids. Produced via immunoSEQ multiplex PCR; TCRdb's table is partial and in-frame only. Among about 260,000 clones listed, less than 95% were seen once. Material for sequencing was PBMCs. The rearrangement uses TRBV5-6 and TRBJ2-1, with 13 bases aligning to TRBD2. This receptor was obtained from a woman under 40 in good health and CMV-seronegative. CDR3 sequence reads: CASSSGLAGLYNEQFF. The CDR3 DNA reads TGTGCCAGCAGCTCGGGACTAGCGGGGCTATACAATGAGCAGTTCTTC.